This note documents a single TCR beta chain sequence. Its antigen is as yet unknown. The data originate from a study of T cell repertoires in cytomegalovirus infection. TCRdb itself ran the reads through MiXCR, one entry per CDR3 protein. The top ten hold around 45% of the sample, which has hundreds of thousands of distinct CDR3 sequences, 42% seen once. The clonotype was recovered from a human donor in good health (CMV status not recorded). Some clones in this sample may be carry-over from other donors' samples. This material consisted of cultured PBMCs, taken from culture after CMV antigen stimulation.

CDR3 bases: TGTGCCAGCAGTTTAGGGGGTGACAATCAGCCCCAGCATTTT. This translates into CASSLGGDNQPQHF. This chain joins TRBV12-3 or TRBV12-4 and TRBJ1-5; D is uncertain. The CDR3 extends over 14 amino acids. V was pared by 1 base and J by 3 bases, with 7 bases between.